Listed here are 32 T cell receptor beta chains from one sample, sequenced in a study of tumor-infiltrating lymphocytes in localized non-small cell lung cancer. Sequencing used immunoSEQ multiplex PCR; TCRdb keeps in-frame clones, though not all of them. The sample shows over 10,000 clones, 66% of them seen only once. The sequencing input was lung tumor tissue. These receptors all come from a human donor with non-small cell lung cancer.

The J gene is TRBJ2-2, the V gene TRBV18; no firm D call. The CDR3 covers 15 residues. Trimming shortened V by 0 bases and J by 1 base, and 6 bases separated the two germline ends. Germline V gene lookup returns CDR1 KGHSH and CDR2 LQKENI. CDR3 amino acids: CASSPPARNTGELFF. In nucleotides, the CDR3 is TGTGCCAGCTCACCACCGGCCAGGAACACCGGGGAGCTGTTTTTT. The full variable domain, rest sourced from reference TRBV18 and TRBJ2-2, is NAGVMQNPRHLVRRRGQEARLRCSPMKGHSHVYWYRQLPEEGLKFMVYLQKENIIDESGMPKERFSAEFPKEGPSILRIQQVVRGDSAAYFCASSPPARNTGELFFGEGSRLTVL.

Within the sample, this clone is medium-sized. This chain connects TRBV5-1 to TRBJ2-1; 8 bases align to TRBD1. CDR3 length: 17 residues. The germline CDR1 and CDR2 sequences are SGHRS and YFSETQ. After removal of 1 base from V and 0 bases from J, the junction contained 6 bases not matched to a gene. The CDR3 is CASSLFSGTGSYNEQFF. The CDR3 region has the DNA TGCGCCAGCAGCTTGTTCTCCGGGACAGGCTCCTACAATGAGCAGTTCTTC.

The chain uses TRBV5-1 and TRBJ1-2, with unresolved D. The CDR3 length is 13 residues. The V and J ends lost 1 base and 8 bases respectively, with 12 bases between them. Germline V gene data show CDR1 as SGHRS and CDR2 as YFSETQ. The CDR3: CASSLSGRGGYTF. Written as DNA, the CDR3 is TGCGCCAGCAGCTTGTCGGGGAGAGGAGGCTACACCTTC.

This clone is labeled as medium-sized. The genes are TRBV19 and TRBJ1-5; possible D gene TRBD1, 6 bases. The CDR3 contains 14 residues. Trimming took 5 bases from V and 1 from J, leaving 9 bases between them. CDR1 is LNHDA, CDR2 SQIVND, per germline (reference sequence). The CDR3 loop reads CASSVTGSNQPQHF. CDR3 nucleotide sequence: TGTGCCAGTAGTGTAACAGGGAGCAATCAGCCCCAGCATTTT. Combining the CDR3 with reference TRBV19 and TRBJ1-5 gives the whole variable domain DGGITQSPKYLFRKEGQNVTLSCEQNLNHDAMYWYRQDPGQGLRLIYYSQIVNDFQKGDIAEGYSVSREKKESFPLTVTSAQKNPTAFYLCASSVTGSNQPQHFGDGTRLSIL.

A word on this clone: Different DNA sequences within this sample yield the same CDR3. This chain connects TRBV7-9 to TRBJ1-2; no clear D gene. Trimming cost V 1 base and J 3 bases, with 12 bases left between them. Germline CDR1 is SEHNR and CDR2 is FQNEAQ (reference sequence). The CDR3 is 15 residues long. The CDR3, as DNA: TGTGCCAGCAGCTTAGGAGGAGGGAGGGACTATGGCTACACCTTC. Translating it yields CASSLGGGRDYGYTF.

This chain joins TRBV5-6 and TRBJ2-5; D may be TRBD1 or TRBD2 (6 bases each). CDR1 and CDR2 (germline): SGHDT, YYEEEE. Trimming pared 8 bases from V and 4 bases from J, leaving 15 bases between. The CDR3 runs to 13 residues. CDR3 residues: CASSQGGLETQYF. The CDR3, as DNA: TGTGCCAGTTCTCAAGGGGGGTTAGAGACCCAGTACTTC.

This clone qualifies as medium-sized. This chain uses TRBV5-1 with TRBJ2-3; a weak D match, TRBD2 (5 bases). V shed 2 bases and J shed 2 bases, with 9 bases lying between them. The CDR3 loop spans 14 amino acids. The germline V gene has CDR1 SGHRS and CDR2 YFSETQ. CDR3 in amino acids: CASSFSGFTDTQYF. CDR3 bases: TGCGCCAGCAGCTTCTCGGGGTTCACAGATACGCAGTATTTT. Complete variable domain (other parts from reference TRBV5-1 and TRBJ2-3): KAGVTQTPRYLIKTRGQQVTLSCSPISGHRSVSWYQQTPGQGLQFLFEYFSETQRNKGNFPGRFSGRQFSNSRSEMNVSTLELGDSALYLCASSFSGFTDTQYFGPGTRLTVL.

This clone was seen only a few times. The chain employs TRBV5-1 and TRBJ2-7, with D possibly being TRBD1 (5 bases). Looked up from germline, CDR1 is SGHRS and CDR2 is YFSETQ. V lost 6 bases and J lost 5, with 21 bases in between. CDR3 length: 15 residues. CDR3 residues: CASTPRSDTTDEQYF. The DNA of the CDR3 is TGCGCCAGCACCCCCAGGTCGGACACAACCGACGAGCAGTACTTC.

This clone counts as large (0.1 to 1%). The chain joins TRBV7-9 to TRBJ2-1, with D possibly TRBD1 on 6 matching bases. CDR3 length: 13 amino acids. The germline V and J ends were trimmed by 4 bases and 6 bases, with 10 bases remaining between them. CDR1 SEHNR and CDR2 FQNEAQ come from the germline V gene (reference sequence). The CDR3 sequence: CASSYDRPNEQFF. DNA of the CDR3: TGTGCCAGCAGCTATGACAGGCCCAATGAGCAGTTCTTC.

Judged by abundance, this clone is medium-sized. This rearrangement joins TRBV27 to TRBJ1-4; weak D call: TRBD1 (5 bases). In germline, CDR1 is MNHEY, CDR2 SMNVEV (reference sequence). The germline V and J ends were trimmed by 7 bases and 8 bases, with 14 bases remaining between them. This CDR3 is 13 amino acids long. The CDR3 coding sequence is TGTGCCAGCAAGCAGGGAAGCAGGGAAAAACTGTTTTTT. Translation: CASKQGSREKLFF.

This chain connects TRBV29-1 to TRBJ1-1, with D hard to call. CDR3 size: 13 residues. Trimming cost V 4 bases and J 2 bases, with 11 bases left between them. Per germline, CDR1 SQVTM and CDR2 ANQGSEA. DNA of the CDR3: TGCAGCGTTGGGAGGGCGGTCAACACTGAAGCTTTCTTT. Translating it yields CSVGRAVNTEAFF.

A few counts support this clone. Here the CDR3 DNA reads TGTGCCAGCAGCGTCGTGGCTCGGGGACAGCCCCAGCATTTT. Amino acids: CASSVVARGQPQHF. This chain uses TRBV28 with TRBJ1-5; D not resolved. Trimming took 6 bases from V and 7 from J, leaving 16 bases between them. CDR3 length: 14 residues. CDR1 and CDR2 from the germline V gene are MDHEN and SYDVKM.

This clone was seen just once. The V call is TRBV7-2, the J call TRBJ1-3, with TRBD1 matching over 7 bases. The CDR3 is 16 amino acids. The V gene end was trimmed by 5 bases and the J gene end by 0 bases; junction bases not matched to a gene: 7. Germline V gives CDR1 SGHTA, CDR2 FQGNSA. The CDR3 coding sequence is TGTGCCAGCAGCGTTCGCGGGACAGACTCTGGAAACACCATATATTTT. It encodes CASSVRGTDSGNTIYF.

V usage is TRBV29-1 and J usage is TRBJ2-5, with D uncertain. In germline, CDR1 is SQVTM, CDR2 ANQGSEA. This CDR3 spans 12 amino acids. V was cut by 5 bases and J by 0 bases, with 7 bases left in between. This chain's CDR3 is CSVKQNQETQYF. The CDR3, as DNA: TGCAGCGTTAAACAGAACCAAGAGACCCAGTACTTC.

The rearrangement uses TRBV7-9 and TRBJ1-6; 9 bases are a match to TRBD1. CDR3 length equals 14 residues. Germline V CDR1 and CDR2: SEHNR, FQNEAQ (reference sequence). The V and J ends lost 2 bases and 11 bases, in that order; junction bases with no gene match: 4. The CDR3: CASSLTGQGAPLHF. The CDR3 bases are TGTGCCAGCAGCTTAACGGGACAGGGTGCACCCCTCCACTTT.

The chain links TRBV9 to TRBJ1-6; D gene uncertain. Trimming removed 0 bases at V and 7 bases at J, with 8 bases between. CDR1 is SGDLS, CDR2 YYNGEE, per germline. This CDR3 has 14 amino acids. The DNA for the CDR3 is TGTGCCAGCAGCGTAGGCCTTATCAATTCACCCCTCCACTTT. This codes for CASSVGLINSPLHF.

V and J are TRBV29-1 and TRBJ1-1; 7 bases are a match to TRBD1. Germline CDR1 SQVTM, CDR2 ANQGSEA. The CDR3 spans 13 residues. With 4 bases clipped from V and 5 bases from J, the junction kept 7 bases outside the gene matches. The CDR3 region is CSVGRGIQTEAFF. The CDR3 DNA follows: TGCAGCGTTGGCAGGGGGATTCAGACTGAAGCTTTCTTT.

The rearrangement joins TRBV7-8 to TRBJ1-3; 7 bases match TRBD1. Losses at the gene ends were 2 bases for V and 7 bases for J; bases not matched to a gene: 8. The CDR3 spans 15 residues. CDR1 and CDR2 (germline): SGHVS, FQNEAQ. Here the CDR3 DNA reads TGTGCCAGCAGCTTACCGACAGGGACGGCGAACACCATATATTTT. Translated, it gives CASSLPTGTANTIYF.

The V and J genes are TRBV5-1 and TRBJ2-5; 7 bases map to TRBD1. The CDR3 contains 13 residues. V was clipped by 3 bases and J by 5 bases; unmatched bases: 4. Germline lookup yields CDR1 SGHRS and CDR2 YFSETQ. DNA for the CDR3: TGCGCCAGCAGCTCAGGGACAGAGGAGACCCAGTACTTC. It encodes CASSSGTEETQYF.

The CDR3 coding sequence is TGTGCCAGCAGCCAGAGCAATCAGCCCCAGCATTTT. Protein sequence: CASSQSNQPQHF. The chain uses TRBV28 and TRBJ1-5, with unresolved D. The CDR3 contains 12 residues. Germline V gene data show CDR1 as MDHEN and CDR2 as SYDVKM. Trimming took off 6 bases at V and 1 base at J, with 4 bases between the two ends.

This clone was detected once. The chain has TRBV5-4 and TRBJ2-2; D not certain. The ends were cut back, 4 bases at V and 3 bases at J, with 10 bases in the middle. The CDR3 is 14 residues long. Germline-derived CDR1 and CDR2 are SGHNT and YYREEE (reference sequence). CDR3 DNA sequence: TGTGCCAGCAGCGCTCAGGAGTACACCGGGGAGCTGTTTTTT. Protein sequence: CASSAQEYTGELFF.

The rearrangement joins TRBV5-1 to TRBJ2-2; the D gene is possibly TRBD1 (6 bases). This CDR3 has 15 amino acids. Germline CDR1 is SGHRS and CDR2 is YFSETQ. Trimming pared 5 bases from V and 1 base from J, leaving 12 bases between. CDR3 nucleotides: TGCGCCAGCAGGTCCGGGACACTGAACACCGGGGAGCTGTTTTTT. It yields the protein CASRSGTLNTGELFF.

The V call is TRBV12-5, the J call TRBJ1-3, with 12 bases aligning to TRBD1. V lost 1 base to trimming and J lost 7 bases; unmatched junction nucleotides: 2. This CDR3 contains 15 residues. Germline V gene data show CDR1 as LGHNT and CDR2 as FRNRAP. The CDR3 DNA reads TGTGCTAGTGGTTTGGGGGACAGGGGGCTGAACACCATATATTTT. Its translation: CASGLGDRGLNTIYF.

This clone is judged medium-sized. V is TRBV5-1 and J is TRBJ2-7; D may be TRBD2 (5 bases). Trimming shortened V by 1 base and J by 0 bases, and 8 bases separated the two germline ends. The CDR3 loop spans 14 amino acids. CDR1 is SGHRS and CDR2 is YFSETQ in the germline V gene. The CDR3 here is CASSLSSFSYEQYF. The CDR3 DNA reads TGCGCCAGCAGCTTGTCTAGCTTCTCCTACGAGCAGTACTTC.

The V and J genes are TRBV5-6 and TRBJ2-7, with 12 bases aligning to TRBD2. Germline V CDR1 and CDR2: SGHDT, YYEEEE. With 4 bases clipped from V and 4 bases from J, the junction kept 9 bases outside the gene matches. The CDR3 is made up of 16 amino acids. CDR3 in amino acids: CASSIYLAGGVYEQYF. The CDR3 DNA reads TGTGCCAGCAGCATCTACCTAGCGGGAGGGGTTTACGAGCAGTACTTC.

The chain employs TRBV5-1 and TRBJ1-3, with D possibly being TRBD1 (6 bases). V was clipped by 4 bases and J by 1 base, with 9 bases between them. Germline assignment: CDR1 SGHRS and CDR2 YFSETQ. The CDR3 consists of 14 residues. The CDR3 region is CASSVGQSGNTIYF. As DNA, the CDR3 is TGCGCCAGCAGCGTTGGACAGTCTGGAAACACCATATATTTT.

The chain uses TRBV7-9 and TRBJ2-7; 8 nucleotides line up with TRBD2. This CDR3 is 15 amino acids long. Trimming cost V 5 bases and J 6 bases; bases outside gene matches: 12. Germline V gene data show CDR1 as SEHNR and CDR2 as FQNEAQ (reference sequence). CDR3 nucleotides: TGTGCCAGCAGCCTACGGGCGGGAGGACCGTCCGAGCAGTACTTC. This encodes CASSLRAGGPSEQYF.

The table lists this clone with a few counts. The V gene is TRBV25-1, the J gene TRBJ2-5; D perhaps matches TRBD1 (6 bases). Trimming left V 3 bases short and J 2 bases short, with 19 bases between. The germline gives CDR1 MGHDK, CDR2 SYGVNS. The CDR3 consists of 17 residues. In DNA form, the CDR3 reads TGTGCCAGCAGTGATCCTCGGCTGGGGGCGCAACAAGAGACCCAGTACTTC. It codes for CASSDPRLGAQQETQYF.

The chain employs TRBV7-9 and TRBJ2-7; D is possibly TRBD1 (6 bases). This CDR3 is 12 amino acids long. Trimming cost V 4 bases and J 4 bases, with 8 bases left between them. Germline loops: CDR1 SEHNR, CDR2 FQNEAQ (reference sequence). Here the CDR3 reads CASSSQGYEQYF. CDR3 DNA sequence: TGTGCCAGCAGCTCGCAGGGGTACGAGCAGTACTTC.

The chain links TRBV5-1 to TRBJ1-1; 7 bases are shared with TRBD1. The germline V gene has CDR1 SGHRS and CDR2 YFSETQ. The V and J ends lost 0 bases and 11 bases, in that order; junction bases with no gene match: 1. The CDR3 consists of 11 residues. The DNA of the CDR3 is TGCGCCAGCAGCTTGGGACAGGGTGCTTTCTTT. Protein: CASSLGQGAFF.

The V call is TRBV7-9, the J call TRBJ2-7, with D possibly being TRBD1 (6 bases). The CDR3 covers 16 residues. Trimming pared 6 bases from V and 0 bases from J, leaving 18 bases between. The germline CDR1 and CDR2 sequences are SEHNR and FQNEAQ (reference sequence). The CDR3 DNA sequence: TGTGCCAGCAGTTCTCCCCCGGGACACATCTCCTACGAGCAGTACTTC. This sequence encodes CASSSPPGHISYEQYF.

The chain combines TRBV5-4 with TRBJ1-2, with a tentative D call TRBD1 (5 bases). V lost 1 base and J 0 bases, leaving 7 bases between the germline ends. The germline V gene has CDR1 SGHNT and CDR2 YYREEE (reference sequence). The CDR3 runs to 14 residues. The CDR3 spells CASSLRGANYGYTF. The CDR3 DNA follows: TGTGCCAGCAGCTTGCGGGGGGCTAACTATGGCTACACCTTC.